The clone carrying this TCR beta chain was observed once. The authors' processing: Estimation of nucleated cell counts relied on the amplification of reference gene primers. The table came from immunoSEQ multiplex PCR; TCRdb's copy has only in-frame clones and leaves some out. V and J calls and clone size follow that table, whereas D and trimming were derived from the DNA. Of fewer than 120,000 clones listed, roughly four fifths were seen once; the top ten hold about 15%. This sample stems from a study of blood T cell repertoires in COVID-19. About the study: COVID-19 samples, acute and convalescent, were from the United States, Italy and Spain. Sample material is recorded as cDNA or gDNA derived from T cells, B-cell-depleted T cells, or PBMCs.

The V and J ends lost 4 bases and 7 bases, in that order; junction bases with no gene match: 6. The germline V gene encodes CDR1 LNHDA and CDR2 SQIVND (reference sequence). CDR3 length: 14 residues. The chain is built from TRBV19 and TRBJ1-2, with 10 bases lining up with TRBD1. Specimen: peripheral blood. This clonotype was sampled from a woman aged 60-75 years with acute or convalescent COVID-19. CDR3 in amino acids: CASSTTGGRSGYTF. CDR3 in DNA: TGTGCCAGTAGTACGACAGGGGGCCGTAGTGGCTACACCTTC.